Listed here are 27 T cell receptor beta chains from one sample, sequenced in a study of cytomegalovirus exposure and HLA in healthy donors. The PCR employed 60 Vbeta primers together with 13 Jbeta primers. Assay: immunoSEQ multiplex PCR; the TCRdb copy retains only in-frame clones and omits some. The sample contains approximately 100,000 clones, 77% of which appear only once. The sample consisted of PBMCs. Receptor source: a man aged 40-50 years in good health and CMV-seropositive.

The V and J genes are TRBV25-1 and TRBJ1-4, with TRBD1 identical over 8 bases. Looked up from germline, CDR1 is MGHDK and CDR2 is SYGVNS. J gave up 5 bases and V 4 bases, and 0 bases lay outside the gene matches. The CDR3 has 13 amino acids. The CDR3 nucleotides read TGTGCCAGCAGTGGGGACAGGAATGAAAAACTGTTTTTT. Translation: CASSGDRNEKLFF.

The chain combines TRBV4-1 with TRBJ2-7; D call uncertain. There are 15 residues in the CDR3. V lost 1 base, J lost 2 bases, and 12 bases lay in between. Germline loops: CDR1 MGHRA, CDR2 YSYEKL. The CDR3 DNA follows: TGCGCCAGCAGCCAAGGCCCCGGGTGGACCTACGAGCAGTACTTC. Protein sequence: CASSQGPGWTYEQYF.

This clone was seen more than once but under ten times. The V and J genes are TRBV7-2 and TRBJ1-5; weak D call: TRBD1 (5 bases). The CDR3 totals 14 residues. The V and J ends lost 2 bases and 3 bases respectively, with 8 bases between them. CDR1 and CDR2 (germline): SGHTA, FQGNSA. The CDR3 here is CASSLRQNNQPQHF. The CDR3 DNA sequence: TGTGCCAGCAGCTTAAGACAGAACAATCAGCCCCAGCATTTT.

The V gene is TRBV4-1, the J gene TRBJ2-2; 9 bases are a match to TRBD1. The trim removed 0 bases at V and 4 bases at J, leaving 6 bases unmatched. CDR1 and CDR2 from the germline V gene are MGHRA and YSYEKL. This CDR3 region has 17 residues. CDR3 coding DNA: TGCGCCAGCAGCCAAGATCAGGGACAGGGTACCACCGGGGAGCTGTTTTTT. Translating gives CASSQDQGQGTTGELFF.

The chain combines TRBV18 with TRBJ2-5, with a weak D call TRBD1 (6 bases). CDR1 and CDR2 (germline): KGHSH, LQKENI. Trimming shortened V by 0 bases and J by 4 bases, and 9 bases separated the two germline ends. The CDR3 is 14 residues long. As DNA, the CDR3 is TGTGCCAGCTCACCACCGCAGGGGCTAGAGACCCAGTACTTC. This sequence encodes CASSPPQGLETQYF.

The rearrangement uses TRBV5-4 and TRBJ2-7, with 8 bases aligning to TRBD2. The CDR3 totals 15 residues. Germline trimming cut 0 bases from V and 0 bases from J; bases unmatched to any gene: 2. Germline assignment: CDR1 SGHNT and CDR2 YYREEE (reference sequence). CDR3 nucleotides: TGTGCCAGCAGCTTGGACGGGGGGGGCTCCTACGAGCAGTACTTC. This codes for CASSLDGGGSYEQYF. Full variable domain (remainder filled in from reference TRBV5-4 and TRBJ2-7): ETGVTQSPTHLIKTRGQQVTLRCSSQSGHNTVSWYQQALGQGPQFIFQYYREEENGRGNFPPRFSGLQFPNYSSELNVNALELDDSALYLCASSLDGGGSYEQYFGPGTRLTVT.

This clone was counted once. The chain joins TRBV5-6 to TRBJ1-3; no firm D call. Deletions cut 1 base from V and 2 bases from J, with 7 bases between. Germline CDR1 and CDR2: SGHDT and YYEEEE. The CDR3 has 14 residues. This CDR3 is CASSLRGTGNTIYF. DNA of the CDR3: TGTGCCAGCAGCTTGCGAGGGACTGGAAACACCATATATTTT.

This clone turned up a few times. CDR3 sequence (DNA): TGTGCCAGCAGCTCCGGGACAGGAATATTCACCTACGAGCAGTACTTC. Translating gives CASSSGTGIFTYEQYF. The chain employs TRBV2 and TRBJ2-7; 8 bases line up with TRBD1. This CDR3 is built from 16 residues. The ends lost 6 bases at V and 2 bases at J; junction bases unmatched: 12. CDR1 and CDR2 (germline): SNHLY, FYNNEI. Filled out from reference TRBV2 and TRBJ2-7, the complete variable domain reads EPEVTQTPSHQVTQMGQEVILRCVPISNHLYFYWYRQILGQKVEFLVSFYNNEISEKSEIFDDQFSVERPDGSNFTLKIRSTKLEDSAMYFCASSSGTGIFTYEQYFGPGTRLTVT.

The chain joins TRBV19 to TRBJ1-5; TRBD1 is a possible D gene (5 bases). Germline V CDR1 and CDR2: LNHDA, SQIVND (reference sequence). This CDR3 comprises 17 residues. V lost 0 bases, J lost 9 bases, and 21 bases lay in between. CDR3 loop: CASSIEGRQKPLPPQHF. The DNA for the CDR3 is TGTGCCAGTAGTATAGAAGGTAGACAGAAACCTCTTCCGCCCCAGCATTTT.

The chain combines TRBV19 with TRBJ2-3, with TRBD2 identical over 16 bases. Germline V lookup: CDR1 LNHDA, CDR2 SQIVND (reference sequence). The CDR3 is made up of 20 amino acids. With V trimmed by 6 bases and J by 3 bases, 15 bases remained unmatched. This chain's CDR3 is CASSPSQGLAGGQGTDTQYF. In DNA form, the CDR3 reads TGTGCCAGTAGCCCATCTCAGGGACTAGCGGGGGGGCAGGGGACAGATACGCAGTATTTT. Supplemented by reference TRBV19 and TRBJ2-3, the full variable domain reads DGGITQSPKYLFRKEGQNVTLSCEQNLNHDAMYWYRQDPGQGLRLIYYSQIVNDFQKGDIAEGYSVSREKKESFPLTVTSAQKNPTAFYLCASSPSQGLAGGQGTDTQYFGPGTRLTVL.

This chain links TRBV28 with TRBJ2-1; tentatively, D is TRBD2 (5 bases). V was clipped by 10 bases and J by 6 bases, with 13 bases between them. Germline V gene sequence: CDR1 MDHEN, CDR2 SYDVKM. This CDR3 comprises 12 residues. Here the CDR3 reads CATQDGVNEQFF. The CDR3 DNA sequence: TGTGCCACCCAAGACGGGGTCAATGAGCAGTTCTTC.

In this sample, this clone turned up once. The V and J genes are TRBV5-1 and TRBJ2-3; 7 bases match TRBD2. The V and J ends lost 1 base and 2 bases, in that order; junction bases with no gene match: 4. Germline V gene sequence: CDR1 SGHRS, CDR2 YFSETQ. The CDR3 consists of 15 residues. The CDR3 spells CASSLPAGTTDTQYF. CDR3 coding DNA: TGCGCCAGCAGCTTGCCAGCGGGGACCACAGATACGCAGTATTTT.

The genes are TRBV19 and TRBJ1-2; 7 nucleotides line up with TRBD1. The CDR3 totals 14 residues. CDR1 is LNHDA and CDR2 is SQIVND in the germline V gene (reference sequence). J lost 2 bases, V lost 2 bases, and 2 bases had no gene match. For the CDR3, the DNA is TGTGCCAGTAGTATAAGACAGGGAAACTATGGCTACACCTTC. Residues: CASSIRQGNYGYTF. The variable domain in full, completed from reference TRBV19 and TRBJ1-2, reads DGGITQSPKYLFRKEGQNVTLSCEQNLNHDAMYWYRQDPGQGLRLIYYSQIVNDFQKGDIAEGYSVSREKKESFPLTVTSAQKNPTAFYLCASSIRQGNYGYTFGSGTRLTVV.

The chain links TRBV11-2 to TRBJ1-4, with no clear D. CDR1 and CDR2 (germline): SGHAT, FQNNGV. The CDR3 spans 12 residues. Trimming removed 11 bases at V and 8 bases at J, with 15 bases between. The CDR3 sequence: CASTSNREKLFF. As DNA, the CDR3 is TGTGCCTCCACGTCTAATCGGGAAAAACTGTTTTTT.

This sequence joins TRBV28 and TRBJ2-7; TRBD2 matches at 8 bases. The germline gives CDR1 MDHEN, CDR2 SYDVKM. This CDR3 is 14 amino acids long. J was trimmed by 0 bases and V by 6 bases; bases with no gene match: 4. CDR3 nucleotide sequence: TGTGCCAGCAGGCGTAGCGGGGCCTCCTACGAGCAGTACTTC. Amino acids: CASRRSGASYEQYF.

A single count supports this clone. The J gene is TRBJ1-1, the V gene TRBV28, with D tentatively TRBD1 (5 bases). The V end lost 2 bases, the J end lost 1 base, and 8 bases lay between the germline ends. This CDR3 contains 14 residues. The germline V gene encodes CDR1 MDHEN and CDR2 SYDVKM. For the CDR3, the DNA is TGTGCCAGCAGTTTACTTGGACAGAACACTGAAGCTTTCTTT. Its protein is CASSLLGQNTEAFF.

This chain links TRBV7-9 with TRBJ2-7, with 7 positions matching TRBD1. Germline CDR1 SEHNR, CDR2 FQNEAQ (reference sequence). The CDR3 totals 12 residues. Losses at the gene ends were 5 bases for V and 9 bases for J; bases not matched to a gene: 7. This CDR3 is CASSPDRDPQYF. CDR3 in DNA: TGTGCCAGCAGCCCCGACAGGGATCCGCAGTACTTC.

The V call is TRBV7-3, the J call TRBJ2-3; 9 bases are a match to TRBD2. The CDR3 length is 17 residues. CDR1 and CDR2 (germline): SGHTA, FQGTGA. V dropped 8 bases and J dropped 6; count of bases not matched to a gene: 18. CDR3 region: CASEALSWRGGPDTQYF. The CDR3 coding sequence is TGTGCCAGCGAGGCCCTGTCCTGGCGGGGGGGCCCCGATACGCAGTATTTT.

This clone has only one observation. The V and J genes are TRBV28 and TRBJ1-5; 12 nucleotides line up with TRBD1. J lost 7 bases, V lost 3 bases, and 1 base had no gene match. The germline gives CDR1 MDHEN, CDR2 SYDVKM. CDR3 size: 14 residues. The CDR3 DNA is TGTGCCAGCAGTTTTGGGACAGGGGGCCAGCCCCAGCATTTT. It yields the protein CASSFGTGGQPQHF.

The chain is built from TRBV7-9 and TRBJ1-3, with D possibly matching TRBD1 (5 bases). The CDR3 consists of 13 residues. Trimming removed 5 bases at V and 3 bases at J, with 8 bases between. In germline, CDR1 is SEHNR, CDR2 FQNEAQ (reference sequence). The CDR3 DNA reads as TGTGCCAGCAGCCGCGACAGTGGAAACACCATATATTTT. Protein product: CASSRDSGNTIYF.

This clone showed up just a few times. This sequence joins TRBV28 and TRBJ2-7; 7 bases are a match to TRBD2. CDR1 MDHEN and CDR2 SYDVKM come from the germline V gene. The CDR3 sequence is 16 residues long. Trimming took 3 bases from V and 0 from J; bases not matched to a gene: 8. The CDR3 reads CASSFNLAVLSYEQYF. In nucleotides, the CDR3 is TGTGCCAGCAGTTTCAACCTAGCGGTCCTCTCCTACGAGCAGTACTTC.

Note on this clone: The germline gene is not matched at one end of the junction; a read error may be the cause. The genes are TRBV5-6 and TRBJ2-6; possibly TRBD2 for D (6 bases). The CDR3 has 17 amino acids. From germline, CDR1 is SGHDT and CDR2 YYEEEE. The CDR3 loop is CASSLYGGRSGANGLTF. The CDR3 bases are TGTGCCAGCAGCTTGTATGGGGGGAGGTCTGGGGCCAACGGCCTGACTTTC.

Note on this clone: Its ends do not fully match the called genes, so a read error is possible. The gene calls are TRBV7-9 and TRBJ1-2; 9 positions agree with TRBD1. The CDR3 is made up of 16 amino acids. Germline assignment: CDR1 SEHNR and CDR2 FQNEAQ (reference sequence). CDR3: CSSSFGTTGGYEGYTF. The CDR3 region has the DNA TGTTCCAGCAGCTTCGGGACGACAGGGGGATATGAAGGCTACACCTTC.

The genes are TRBV11-2 and TRBJ2-1; 12 bases map to TRBD1. The CDR3 has 15 amino acids. CDR1 and CDR2 (germline): SGHAT, FQNNGV. Unmatched junction bases numbered 4, after V lost 2 bases and J lost 8 bases. CDR3 region: CASSLLGQGAYEQFF. The DNA of the CDR3 is TGTGCCAGCAGCTTATTGGGACAGGGGGCATATGAGCAGTTCTTC.

The gene calls are TRBV27 and TRBJ2-2; no clear D. CDR3 length equals 13 residues. Germline V gene data show CDR1 as MNHEY and CDR2 as SMNVEV (reference sequence). The V end was cut by 6 bases, the J end by 2 bases, with 7 bases between. The CDR3 nucleotides are TGTGCCAGCAGACAGAGAAACACCGGGGAGCTGTTTTTT. It yields the protein CASRQRNTGELFF.

The J gene is TRBJ1-3, the V gene TRBV9, with 8 bases identical to TRBD1. CDR1 is SGDLS, CDR2 YYNGEE, per germline. V shed 3 bases and J 7 bases; nucleotides not matched to a gene: 15. CDR3 size: 17 residues. The CDR3, as DNA: TGTGCCAGCAGCGCCCGGGGCGACAGGGGTTGGGGTAACACCATATATTTT. Protein product: CASSARGDRGWGNTIYF.

This chain connects TRBV5-4 to TRBJ2-5, with D tentatively TRBD2 (5 bases). The germline V and J ends were trimmed by 2 bases and 1 base, with 9 bases remaining between them. Germline V gene lookup returns CDR1 SGHNT and CDR2 YYREEE (reference sequence). This CDR3 is 14 amino acids long. CDR3 region: CASSLGSLQETQYF. In nucleotides, the CDR3 is TGTGCCAGCAGCTTAGGGAGCCTCCAAGAGACCCAGTACTTC.